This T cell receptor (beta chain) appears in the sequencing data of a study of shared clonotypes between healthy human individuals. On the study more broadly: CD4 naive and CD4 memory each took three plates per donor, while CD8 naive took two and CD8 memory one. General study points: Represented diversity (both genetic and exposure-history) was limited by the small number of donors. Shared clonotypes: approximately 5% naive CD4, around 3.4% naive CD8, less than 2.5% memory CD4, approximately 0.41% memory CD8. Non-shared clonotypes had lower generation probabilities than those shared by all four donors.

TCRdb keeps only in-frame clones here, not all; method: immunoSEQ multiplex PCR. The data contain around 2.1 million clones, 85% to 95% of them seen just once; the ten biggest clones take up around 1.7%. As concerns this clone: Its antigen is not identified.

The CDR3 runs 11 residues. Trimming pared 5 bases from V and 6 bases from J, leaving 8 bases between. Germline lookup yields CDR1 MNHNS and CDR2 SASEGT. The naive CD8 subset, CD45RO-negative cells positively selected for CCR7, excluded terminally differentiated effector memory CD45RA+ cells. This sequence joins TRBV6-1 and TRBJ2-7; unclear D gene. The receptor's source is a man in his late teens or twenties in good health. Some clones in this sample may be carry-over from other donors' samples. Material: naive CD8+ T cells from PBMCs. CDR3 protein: CASSYVGEQYF. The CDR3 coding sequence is TGTGCCAGCAGTTACGTGGGCGAGCAGTACTTC.